This T cell receptor beta chain was sequenced in a study of control samples from healthy donors and cancer patients. Assay: immunoSEQ multiplex PCR; the TCRdb copy retains only in-frame clones and omits some. The sample shows fewer than 200,000 clones, roughly 89% of them seen only once. V was pared by 2 bases and J by 4 bases, with 15 bases between. The CDR3 covers 16 residues. The germline CDR1 and CDR2 sequences are MNHEY and SVGEGT. The chain has TRBV6-2 or TRBV6-3 and TRBJ1-3; a possible D gene is TRBD1 (6 bases). The origin of this receptor is a woman in her fifties or sixties in good health. Sequences were obtained from blood. The CDR3 region is CASSYPMTGLGNTIYF. For the CDR3, the DNA is TGTGCCAGCAGTTACCCAATGACAGGCCTCGGAAACACCATATATTTT.